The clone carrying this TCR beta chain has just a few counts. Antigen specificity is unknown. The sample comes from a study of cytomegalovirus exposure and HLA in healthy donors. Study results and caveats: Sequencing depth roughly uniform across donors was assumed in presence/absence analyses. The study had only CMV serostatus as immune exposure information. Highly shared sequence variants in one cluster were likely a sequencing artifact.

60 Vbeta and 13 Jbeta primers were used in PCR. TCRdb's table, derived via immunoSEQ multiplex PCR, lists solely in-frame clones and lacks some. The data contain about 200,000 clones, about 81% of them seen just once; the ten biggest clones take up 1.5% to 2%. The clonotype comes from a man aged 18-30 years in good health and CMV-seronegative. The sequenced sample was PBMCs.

CDR3 DNA sequence: TGTGCCAGCAGCCCTCTGGTTCGTCGGGCTGAAGCTTTCTTT. It encodes CASSPLVRRAEAFF. The V call is TRBV7-8, the J call TRBJ1-1, with no clear D. The germline V gene has CDR1 SGHVS and CDR2 FQNEAQ. Trimming cost V 5 bases and J 6 bases, with 16 bases left between them. This CDR3 has 14 residues.